This T cell receptor beta chain came from a study of T cells in Graves' hyperthyroidism and ophthalmopathy. Study information: The authors collected peripheral blood at initial diagnosis, before any treatment.

Amplified TCR beta CDR3 regions came from RNA transcripts. Using the HTBI primer set, a first-round RT-PCR was run on the TCR CDR3. TCRdb used MiXCR to reprocess the multiplex PCR reads, holding one entry per CDR3 protein. The profile shows some 620,000 distinct CDR3 sequences, 15% to 20% of them singletons. Unmatched junction bases numbered 3, after V lost 6 bases and J lost 3 bases. The CDR3 sequence is 13 residues long. Worth noting for this clonotype: No antigen is known for it.

Study observations and caveats: Most expanded thyroid clonotypes above 0.001 recurred in blood.

Calling Graves' hyperthyroidism stable meant ophthalmopathy did not progress within 18 months. An approximately 10 ml volume of fresh peripheral blood provided the PBMCs. Input material: blood. The chain recombines TRBV12-3 or TRBV12-4 with TRBJ1-1, with 8 bases fitting TRBD1. This clonotype originated in a woman in her twenties or thirties with Graves' hyperthyroidism. The chain's CDR3 is CASSLRGHTEAFF. The DNA of the CDR3 is TGTGCCAGCAGCCTCAGGGGGCACACTGAAGCTTTCTTT.